The 15 T cell receptor beta chains listed next were all sequenced from one sample in a study of CD8 T cells in ankylosing spondylitis (dated by TCRdb to 2016 to 2017). Study-wide findings and limitations: A TCR beta motif of roughly 8 highly homologous amino acid variants appeared characteristic of blood from ankylosing spondylitis patients.

These receptors have no known antigen. Library preparation was by 5' RACE. The sequencing machine was an Illumina HiSeq 2500. TCRdb reworked the public reads: Q25 trimming with fastp, MiXCR clone assembly, productive beta chains retained. CDR3 protein sequences are deduplicated, and each keeps its most common genes and DNA. This sample holds approximately 550,000 distinct CDR3 sequences; over 9.5% were observed only once. Nearly 7% of the sample goes to the ten largest clones. Specimen: blood, either unsorted or a sorted T cell fraction (not recorded which). The receptor set was obtained from a male donor with ankylosing spondylitis.

Here the CDR3 DNA reads TGTGCCAGCAGCCCCCAGCGGCGGGGGCACCGGGATGAGCAGTTCTTC. This sequence encodes CASSPQRRGHRDEQFF. The gene calls are TRBV14 and TRBJ2-1; perhaps TRBD2 as D (7 bases). This CDR3 region has 16 residues. V was cut by 4 bases and J by 8 bases, with 21 bases left in between. Germline V gives CDR1 SGHDN, CDR2 FVKESK.

The gene calls are TRBV5-4 and TRBJ2-7, with TRBD2 as a possible D gene (6 bases). CDR1 and CDR2 (germline): SGHNT, YYREEE (reference sequence). The CDR3 sequence is 13 residues long. Trimming took off 4 bases at V and 2 bases at J, with 10 bases between the two ends. The CDR3 DNA follows: TGTGCCAGCAGCCGGGACTTTACCTACGAGCAGTACTTC. Protein sequence: CASSRDFTYEQYF.

This clonotype was found a few times. The gene calls are TRBV5-6 and TRBJ2-1; 13 bases align to TRBD2. V gave up 0 bases and J gave up 3 bases; unmatched junction bases: 3. Germline V gene sequence: CDR1 SGHDT, CDR2 YYEEEE. This CDR3 has 17 amino acids. DNA for the CDR3: TGTGCCAGCAGCTTGGGACTAGCGGGAGGATTCTACAATGAGCAGTTCTTC. The encoded protein is CASSLGLAGGFYNEQFF. Full variable domain (outside the CDR3, taken from reference TRBV5-6 and TRBJ2-1): DAGVTQSPTHLIKTRGQQVTLRCSPKSGHDTVSWYQQALGQGPQFIFQYYEEEERQRGNFPDRFSGHQFPNYSSELNVNALLLGDSALYLCASSLGLAGGFYNEQFFGPGTRLTVL.

The count of this clonotype is one. A much larger clone lies a single base off, so this may be a read error. The chain combines TRBV5-1 with TRBJ1-1; unclear D gene. Trimming left V 0 bases short and J 1 base short, with 10 bases between. The CDR3 has 15 amino acids. Germline V gene data show CDR1 as SGHRS and CDR2 as YFSETQ. In nucleotides, the CDR3 is TGCGCCAGCAGCTTGGAGGCAGGTACGAACACTGAAGCTTTCTTT. This translates into CASSLEAGTNTEAFF.

This clonotype was counted ten times or more. The chain uses TRBV11-2 and TRBJ2-1; 16 nucleotides line up with TRBD2. The germline V gene encodes CDR1 SGHAT and CDR2 FQNNGV. CDR3 length: 18 amino acids. The ends lost 4 bases at V and 4 bases at J; junction bases unmatched: 7. CDR3 sequence reads: CASSSKGLAGGTYNEQFF. The DNA for the CDR3 is TGTGCCAGCAGCTCCAAGGGACTAGCGGGAGGGACGTACAATGAGCAGTTCTTC. The complete variable domain, with remaining parts taken from reference TRBV11-2 and TRBJ2-1, reads EAGVAQSPRYKIIEKRQSVAFWCNPISGHATLYWYQQILGQGPKLLIQFQNNGVVDDSQLPKDRFSAERLKGVDSTLKIQPAKLEDSAVYLCASSSKGLAGGTYNEQFFGPGTRLTVL.

This clonotype was counted between two and nine times. This chain links TRBV20-1 with TRBJ2-1; D remains ambiguous. Trimming shortened V by 6 bases and J by 3 bases, and 21 bases separated the two germline ends. CDR3 length: 16 amino acids. Germline assignment: CDR1 DFQATT and CDR2 SNEGSKA (reference sequence). The CDR3 loop reads CSALARDGQVYNEQFF. The CDR3 DNA is TGCAGTGCACTTGCAAGAGATGGGCAGGTCTACAATGAGCAGTTCTTC.

This clonotype was counted between two and nine times. This sequence joins TRBV3-1 and TRBJ2-5, with D unresolved. Trimming stripped 0 bases from V and 4 bases from J, with 9 bases between. The CDR3 totals 14 residues. Germline loops: CDR1 LGHDT, CDR2 YNNKEL (reference sequence). The CDR3: CASSQDPGLETQYF. The DNA for the CDR3 is TGTGCCAGCAGCCAAGACCCTGGTTTAGAGACCCAGTACTTC.

The rearrangement joins TRBV12-3 or TRBV12-4 to TRBJ1-3; D gene uncertain. The CDR3 loop spans 14 amino acids. Deletions cut 7 bases from V and 0 bases from J, with 10 bases between. CDR3 in DNA: TGTGCCAGCATTCAGGCGATCTCTGGAAACACCATATATTTT. It codes for CASIQAISGNTIYF.

This clonotype was counted a few times. The chain uses TRBV14 and TRBJ2-7; a possible D gene is TRBD1 (6 bases). CDR3 size: 16 residues. The germline V gene encodes CDR1 SGHDN and CDR2 FVKESK. The V and J ends lost 7 bases and 1 base respectively, with 20 bases between them. CDR3 DNA sequence: TGTGCCAGCACTTCGGATCCGGGACACGGATCCTACGAGCAGTACGTC. It yields the protein CASTSDPGHGSYEQYV.

This clonotype has ten or more counts. The chain uses TRBV29-1 and TRBJ1-2; D is ambiguous. Germline V gives CDR1 SQVTM, CDR2 ANQGSEA. The CDR3 has 11 amino acids. V was cut by 1 base and J by 2 bases, with 2 bases left in between. Here the CDR3 DNA reads TGCAGCGTTGAAGTCAACTATGGCTACACCTTC. Translation: CSVEVNYGYTF.

This chain links TRBV29-1 with TRBJ1-1, with unresolved D. Germline loops: CDR1 SQVTM, CDR2 ANQGSEA. The CDR3 runs 15 residues. V gave up 6 bases and J gave up 5 bases, with 22 bases separating them. The CDR3 DNA reads TGCAGCGTAAATTTCGTGTCCGCACGGAGGACTGAAGCTTTCTTT. Amino acids: CSVNFVSARRTEAFF.

This chain uses TRBV12-3 or TRBV12-4 with TRBJ2-3; the match to TRBD2 covers 8 bases. The CDR3 loop spans 18 amino acids. Trimming took 6 bases from V and 3 from J; bases not matched to a gene: 17. CDR3 DNA sequence: TGTGCCAGCAGCGATAGCGGGACGCGTGTTTTGCGGACAGATACGCAGTATTTT. This gives the protein CASSDSGTRVLRTDTQYF.

The chain recombines TRBV30 with TRBJ1-2, with D perhaps matching TRBD1 (5 bases). Germline V lookup: CDR1 GTSNPN, CDR2 SVGIG (reference sequence). The CDR3 totals 15 residues. With 2 bases removed from V and 9 bases from J, the gap between germline ends came to 22 bases. Here the CDR3 reads CAWSPRARATTSYTF. The CDR3, as DNA: TGTGCCTGGAGTCCCCGCGCCAGGGCAACTACGAGCTACACCTTC. The full variable domain, completed using reference TRBV30 and TRBJ1-2, is SQTIHQWPATLVQPVGSPLSLECTVEGTSNPNLYWYRQAAGRGLQLLFYSVGIGQISSEVPQNLSASRPQDRQFILSSKKLLLSDSGFYLCAWSPRARATTSYTFGSGTRLTVV.

V usage is TRBV29-1 and J usage is TRBJ1-1; 10 bases line up with TRBD1. The CDR3 contains 15 residues. Germline V gene lookup returns CDR1 SQVTM and CDR2 ANQGSEA. The J segment lost 3 bases and the V segment lost 2 bases, leaving 6 bases of the junction unmatched. CDR3 residues: CSVEWTGGLDTEAFF. CDR3 nucleotide sequence: TGCAGCGTTGAATGGACAGGGGGTTTGGACACTGAAGCTTTCTTT.

This clonotype was recorded a few times. The chain is built from TRBV6-1 and TRBJ2-1; D is undetermined. Germline CDR1 MNHNS, CDR2 SASEGT. The CDR3 is 14 amino acids. Trimming shortened V by 7 bases and J by 5 bases, and 15 bases separated the two germline ends. The CDR3 nucleotides read TGTGCCAGCACCTTCGGCCGGGTAAACAATGAGCAGTTCTTC. Translation gives CASTFGRVNNEQFF.